This TCR beta chain stems from a study of shared clonotypes between healthy human individuals. Every one of the donors was a Caucasian adult that lived in Nashville, Tennessee. Germline lookup yields CDR1 WNHNN and CDR2 SYGVQD (reference sequence). Trimming cost V 2 bases and J 6 bases, with 4 bases left between them. This CDR3 has 12 residues. Genomic DNA per cell subset filled all wells of several immunoSEQ plates. Generated by immunoSEQ multiplex PCR, the TCRdb table keeps only in-frame clones and is missing some. Of some 2,100,000 clones listed, 90% to 96% are singletons. The chain carries TRBV10-1 and TRBJ2-2; D call uncertain. Input material: naive CD4+ T cells sorted from blood. The sample's subset: CD45RA+ positively selected. This sequence originates from a man between 18 and 29 years old in good health. CDR3 sequence (DNA): TGCGCCAGCAGTGAGGGGGCCGGGGAGCTGTTTTTT. Translation gives CASSEGAGELFF.